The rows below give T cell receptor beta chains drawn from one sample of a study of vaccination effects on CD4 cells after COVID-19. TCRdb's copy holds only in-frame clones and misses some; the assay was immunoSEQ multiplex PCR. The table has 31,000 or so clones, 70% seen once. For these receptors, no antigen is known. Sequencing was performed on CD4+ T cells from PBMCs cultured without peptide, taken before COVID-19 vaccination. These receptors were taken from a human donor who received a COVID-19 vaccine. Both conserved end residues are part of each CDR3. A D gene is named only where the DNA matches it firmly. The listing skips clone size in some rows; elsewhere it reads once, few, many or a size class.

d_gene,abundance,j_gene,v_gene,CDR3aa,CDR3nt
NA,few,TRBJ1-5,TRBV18,CASSVQGVGRPQHF,TGTGCCAGCTCAGTACAGGGTGTCGGGCGGCCCCAGCATTTT
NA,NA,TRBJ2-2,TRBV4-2,CASSQERSNTGELFF,TGTGCCAGCAGCCAAGAACGTTCGAACACCGGGGAGCTGTTTTTT
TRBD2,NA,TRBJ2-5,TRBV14,CASSPSGLAGGKETQYF,TGTGCCAGCAGCCCCTCCGGACTAGCGGGGGGGAAAGAGACCCAGTACTTC
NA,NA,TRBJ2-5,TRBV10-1,CASGPGTYQETQYF,TGCGCCAGCGGACCCGGGACATACCAAGAGACCCAGTACTTC
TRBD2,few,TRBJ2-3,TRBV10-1,CASSESSHSGSTDTQYF,TGCGCCAGCAGTGAGTCGAGCCATAGCGGGAGCACAGATACGCAGTATTTT
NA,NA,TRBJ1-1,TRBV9,CASSVGGWAEAFF,TGTGCCAGCAGCGTGGGAGGGTGGGCTGAAGCTTTCTTT
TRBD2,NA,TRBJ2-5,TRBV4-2,CASSPLGNRGGETQYF,TGTGCCAGCAGCCCCCTAGGTAACCGGGGAGGGGAGACCCAGTACTTC
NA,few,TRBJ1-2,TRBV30,CAWNPSGWGGYTF,TGTGCCTGGAACCCAAGTGGGTGGGGTGGCTACACCTTC
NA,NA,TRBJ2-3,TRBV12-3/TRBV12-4,CASSLFPDTQYF,TGTGCCAGCAGTTTATTCCCAGATACGCAGTATTTT
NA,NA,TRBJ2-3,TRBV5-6,CASTLPTDRISTDTQYF,TGTGCCAGCACCCTCCCCACTGACAGGATTAGCACAGATACGCAGTATTTT
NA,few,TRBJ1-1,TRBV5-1,CASSRRQQMNTEAFF,TGCGCCAGCAGCAGGCGGCAGCAGATGAACACTGAAGCTTTCTTT
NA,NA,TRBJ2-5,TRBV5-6,CASLGADKETQYF,TGTGCCAGCCTCGGGGCGGATAAAGAGACCCAGTACTTC
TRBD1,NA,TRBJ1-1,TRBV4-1,CASSPQQGAVLEAFF,TGCGCCAGCAGCCCACAGCAGGGGGCGGTTCTCGAAGCTTTCTTT
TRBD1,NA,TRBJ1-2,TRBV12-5,CASAPGTGRGYGYTF,TGTGCTAGTGCCCCCGGGACAGGGCGGGGGTATGGCTACACCTTC
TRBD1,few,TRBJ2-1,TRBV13,CASSLIPLTGSVNVNEQFF,TGTGCCAGCAGCTTAATCCCCTTGACAGGGTCCGTTAACGTCAATGAGCAGTTCTTC
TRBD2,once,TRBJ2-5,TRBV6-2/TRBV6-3,CASSYPSGGAYFQETQYF,TGTGCCAGCAGTTATCCTAGCGGGGGGGCGTACTTCCAAGAGACCCAGTACTTC
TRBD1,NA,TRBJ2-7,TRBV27,CASTTAGTGLYEQYF,TGTGCCAGCACCACCGCCGGGACAGGTCTCTACGAGCAGTACTTC
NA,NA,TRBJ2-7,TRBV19,CASSIGVANEQYF,TGTGCCAGTAGTATAGGCGTAGCTAATGAGCAGTACTTC
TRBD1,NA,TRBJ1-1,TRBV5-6,CASRRQGGSTEAFF,TGTGCCAGCAGACGACAGGGAGGAAGCACTGAAGCTTTCTTT
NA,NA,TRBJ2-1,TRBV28,CASRGLNYNEQFF,TGTGCCAGCAGAGGTTTGAACTACAATGAGCAGTTCTTC
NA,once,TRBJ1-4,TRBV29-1,CSVGNFNEKLFF,TGCAGCGTTGGGAACTTTAATGAAAAACTGTTTTTT
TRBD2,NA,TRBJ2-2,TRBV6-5,CASTRGVVGELFF,TGTGCCAGTACTCGGGGGGTAGTCGGGGAGCTGTTTTTT
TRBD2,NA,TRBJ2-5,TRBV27,CASSFFGTSGSLYQETQYF,TGTGCCAGCAGTTTTTTTGGGACTAGCGGTTCCCTGTACCAAGAGACCCAGTACTTC
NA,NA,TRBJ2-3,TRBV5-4,CASSLRGTDTQYF,TGTGCCAGCAGCTTGAGAGGGACAGATACGCAGTATTTT
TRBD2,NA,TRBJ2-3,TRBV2,CASSRQLARTDTQYF,TGTGCCAGCAGCCGACAACTAGCGAGGACAGATACGCAGTATTTT
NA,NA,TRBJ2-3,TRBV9,CASSVEGGLSTDTQYF,TGTGCCAGCAGCGTAGAGGGCGGACTTAGCACAGATACGCAGTATTTT
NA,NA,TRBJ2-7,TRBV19,CASRSGSESYEQYF,TGTGCCAGTAGATCCGGCTCGGAGTCCTACGAGCAGTACTTC
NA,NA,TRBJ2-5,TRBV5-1,CASSPGSVSLATQYF,TGCGCCAGCAGCCCAGGGTCGGTTAGCTTAGCGACCCAGTACTTC